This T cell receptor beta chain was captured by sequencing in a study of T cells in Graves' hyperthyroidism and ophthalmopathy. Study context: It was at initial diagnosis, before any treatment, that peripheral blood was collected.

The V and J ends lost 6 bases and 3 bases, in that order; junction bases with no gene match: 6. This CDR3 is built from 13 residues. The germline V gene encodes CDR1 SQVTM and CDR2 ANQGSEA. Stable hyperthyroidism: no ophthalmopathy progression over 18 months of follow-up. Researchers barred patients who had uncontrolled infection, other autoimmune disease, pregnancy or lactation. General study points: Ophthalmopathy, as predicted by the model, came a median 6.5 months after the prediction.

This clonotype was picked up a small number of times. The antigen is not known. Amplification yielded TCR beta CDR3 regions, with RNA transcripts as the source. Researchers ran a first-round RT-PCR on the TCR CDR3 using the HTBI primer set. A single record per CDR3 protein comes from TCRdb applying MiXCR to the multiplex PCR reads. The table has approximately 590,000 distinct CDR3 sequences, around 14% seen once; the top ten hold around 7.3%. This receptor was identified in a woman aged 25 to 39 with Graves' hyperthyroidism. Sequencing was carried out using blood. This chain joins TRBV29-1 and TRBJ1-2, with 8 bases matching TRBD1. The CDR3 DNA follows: TGCAGCGTCAGGGGGCGGATAGACTATGGCTACACCTTC. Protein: CSVRGRIDYGYTF.